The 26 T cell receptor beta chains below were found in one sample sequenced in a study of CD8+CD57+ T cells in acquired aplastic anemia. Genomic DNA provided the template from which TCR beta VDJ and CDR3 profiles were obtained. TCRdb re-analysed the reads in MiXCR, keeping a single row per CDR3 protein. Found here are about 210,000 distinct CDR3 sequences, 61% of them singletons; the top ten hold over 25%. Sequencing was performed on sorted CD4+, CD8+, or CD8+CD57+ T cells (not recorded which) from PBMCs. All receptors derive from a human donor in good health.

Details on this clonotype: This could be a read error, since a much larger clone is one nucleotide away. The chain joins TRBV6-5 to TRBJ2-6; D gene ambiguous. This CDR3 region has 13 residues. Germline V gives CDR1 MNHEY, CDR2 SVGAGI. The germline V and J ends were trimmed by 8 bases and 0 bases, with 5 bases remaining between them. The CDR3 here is CASGFSGANVLTF. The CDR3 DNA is TGTGCCAGCGGGTTCTCTGGGGCCAACGTCCTGACTTTC.

The CDR3 nucleotides are TGTGCCAGCAGCGCGCGCAGTTCGCCTGGTGGCGGGGAGCTGTTTTTT. Translating gives CASSARSSPGGGELFF. The gene calls are TRBV7-3 and TRBJ2-2; D not resolved. Germline CDR1 reads SGHTA; CDR2 reads FQGTGA. The CDR3 is made up of 16 amino acids. V was trimmed by 5 bases and J by 7 bases, leaving 20 bases between them.

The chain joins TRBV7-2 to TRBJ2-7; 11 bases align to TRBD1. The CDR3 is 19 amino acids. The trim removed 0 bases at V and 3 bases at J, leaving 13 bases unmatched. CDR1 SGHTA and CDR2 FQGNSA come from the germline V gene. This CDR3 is CASSLAEGTGGESVYEQYF. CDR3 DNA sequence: TGTGCCAGCAGCTTAGCGGAGGGGACAGGGGGGGAGAGTGTCTACGAGCAGTACTTC. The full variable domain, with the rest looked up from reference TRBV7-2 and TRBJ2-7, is GAGVSQSPSNKVTEKGKDVELRCDPISGHTALYWYRQSLGQGLEFLIYFQGNSAPDKSGLPSDRFSAERTGGSVSTLTIQRTQQEDSAVYLCASSLAEGTGGESVYEQYFGPGTRLTVT.

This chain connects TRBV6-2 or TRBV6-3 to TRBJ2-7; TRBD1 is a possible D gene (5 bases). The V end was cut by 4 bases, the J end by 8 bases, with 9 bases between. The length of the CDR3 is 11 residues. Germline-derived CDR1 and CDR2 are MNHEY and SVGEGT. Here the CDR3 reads CASSFRVQQYF. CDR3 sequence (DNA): TGTGCCAGCAGTTTCAGGGTACAGCAGTACTTC.

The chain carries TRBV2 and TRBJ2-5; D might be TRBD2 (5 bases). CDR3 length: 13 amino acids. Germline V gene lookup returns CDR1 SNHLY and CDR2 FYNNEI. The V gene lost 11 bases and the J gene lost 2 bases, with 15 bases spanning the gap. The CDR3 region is CAGRRTRQETQYF. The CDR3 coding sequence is TGTGCCGGGCGCAGGACTCGACAAGAGACCCAGTACTTC.

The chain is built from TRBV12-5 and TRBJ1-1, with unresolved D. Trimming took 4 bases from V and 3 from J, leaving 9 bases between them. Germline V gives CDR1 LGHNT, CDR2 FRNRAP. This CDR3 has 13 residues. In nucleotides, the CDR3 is TGTGCTAGTGGTTGGGGAGAGGACACTGAAGCTTTCTTT. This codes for CASGWGEDTEAFF.

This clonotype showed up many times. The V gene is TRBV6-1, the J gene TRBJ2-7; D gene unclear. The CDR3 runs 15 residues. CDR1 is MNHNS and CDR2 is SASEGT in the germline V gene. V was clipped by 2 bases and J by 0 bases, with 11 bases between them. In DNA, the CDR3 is TGTGCCAGCAGTGAATTCCCAGAAAGCTCCTACGAGCAGTACTTC. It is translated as CASSEFPESSYEQYF.

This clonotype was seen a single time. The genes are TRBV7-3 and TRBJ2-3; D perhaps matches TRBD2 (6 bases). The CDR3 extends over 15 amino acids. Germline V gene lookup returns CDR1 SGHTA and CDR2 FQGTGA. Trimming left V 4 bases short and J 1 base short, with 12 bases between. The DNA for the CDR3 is TGTGCCAGCAGCTCCGTTAGCGGAGGCACAGATACGCAGTATTTT. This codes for CASSSVSGGTDTQYF.

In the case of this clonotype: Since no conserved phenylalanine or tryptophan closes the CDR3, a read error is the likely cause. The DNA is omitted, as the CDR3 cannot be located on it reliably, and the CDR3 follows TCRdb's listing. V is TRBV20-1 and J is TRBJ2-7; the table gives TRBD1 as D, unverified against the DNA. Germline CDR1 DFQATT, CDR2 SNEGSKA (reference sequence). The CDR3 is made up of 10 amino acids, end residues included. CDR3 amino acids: CSARDGREAG.

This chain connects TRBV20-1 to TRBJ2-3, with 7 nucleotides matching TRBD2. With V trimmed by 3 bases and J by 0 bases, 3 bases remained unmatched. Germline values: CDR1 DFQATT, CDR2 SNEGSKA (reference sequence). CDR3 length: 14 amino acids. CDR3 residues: CSASRAGSTDTQYF. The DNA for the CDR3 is TGCAGTGCTAGTCGAGCGGGGAGCACAGATACGCAGTATTTT.

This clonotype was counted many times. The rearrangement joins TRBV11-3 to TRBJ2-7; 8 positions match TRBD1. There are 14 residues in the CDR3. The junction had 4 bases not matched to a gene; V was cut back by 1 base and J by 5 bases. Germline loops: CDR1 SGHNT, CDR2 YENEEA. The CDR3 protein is CASSLGTGQNEQYF. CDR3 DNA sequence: TGTGCCAGCAGCTTAGGGACAGGGCAGAACGAGCAGTACTTC.

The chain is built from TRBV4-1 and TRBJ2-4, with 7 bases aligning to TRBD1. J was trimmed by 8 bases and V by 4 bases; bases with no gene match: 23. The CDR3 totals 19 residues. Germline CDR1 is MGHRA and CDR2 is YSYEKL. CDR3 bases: TGCGCCAGCAGCCCTACAGGGGTAGGCACCGGGACGGGGAATTACATTCAGTACTTC. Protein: CASSPTGVGTGTGNYIQYF.

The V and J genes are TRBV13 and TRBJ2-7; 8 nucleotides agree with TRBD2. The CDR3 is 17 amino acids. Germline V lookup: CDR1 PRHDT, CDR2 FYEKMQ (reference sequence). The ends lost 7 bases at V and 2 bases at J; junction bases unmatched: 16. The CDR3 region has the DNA TGTGCCAGCACCCCTCTACCCACGGGGGGGCCCACCTACGAGCAGTACTTC. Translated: CASTPLPTGGPTYEQYF. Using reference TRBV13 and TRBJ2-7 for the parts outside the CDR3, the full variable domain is AAGVIQSPRHLIKEKRETATLKCYPIPRHDTVYWYQQGPGQDPQFLISFYEKMQSDKGSIPDRFSAQQFSDYHSELNMSSLELGDSALYFCASTPLPTGGPTYEQYFGPGTRLTVT.

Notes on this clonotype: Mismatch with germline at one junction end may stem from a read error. As DNA, the CDR3 is TGTGCCACCAGTGGTTTGCAGCCTAGCGGAAGCTCTGGGGCCAACGTCCTGACTTTC. Its translation: CATSGLQPSGSSGANVLTF. The rearrangement joins TRBV24-1 to TRBJ2-6, with TRBD2 matching over 7 bases. The germline CDR1 and CDR2 sequences are KGHDR and SFDVKD. CDR3 length: 19 amino acids.

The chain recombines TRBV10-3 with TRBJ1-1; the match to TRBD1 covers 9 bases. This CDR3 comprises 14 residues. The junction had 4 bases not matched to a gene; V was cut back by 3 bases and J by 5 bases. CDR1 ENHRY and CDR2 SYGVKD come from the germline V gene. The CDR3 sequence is CAISDGQGRTEAFF. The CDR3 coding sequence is TGTGCCATCAGTGACGGACAGGGGAGGACTGAAGCTTTCTTT.

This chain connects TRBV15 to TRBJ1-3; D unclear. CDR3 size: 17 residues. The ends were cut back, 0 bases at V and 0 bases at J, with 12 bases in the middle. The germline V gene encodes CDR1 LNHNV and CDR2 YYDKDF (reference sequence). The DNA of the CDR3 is TGTGCCACCAGCAGAGATGGACGGGCCGTCTCTGGAAACACCATATATTTT. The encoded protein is CATSRDGRAVSGNTIYF.

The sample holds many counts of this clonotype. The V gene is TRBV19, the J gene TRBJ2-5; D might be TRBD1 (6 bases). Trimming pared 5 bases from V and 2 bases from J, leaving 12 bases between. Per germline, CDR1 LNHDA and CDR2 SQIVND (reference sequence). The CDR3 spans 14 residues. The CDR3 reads CASSGWDTQETQYF. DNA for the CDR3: TGTGCCAGTAGTGGCTGGGACACTCAAGAGACCCAGTACTTC.

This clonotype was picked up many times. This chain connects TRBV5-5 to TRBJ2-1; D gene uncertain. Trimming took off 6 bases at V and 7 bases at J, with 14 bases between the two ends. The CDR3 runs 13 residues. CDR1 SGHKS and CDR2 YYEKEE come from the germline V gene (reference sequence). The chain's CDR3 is CASTPPGGNEQFF. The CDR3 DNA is TGTGCCAGCACCCCCCCCGGTGGTAATGAGCAGTTCTTC.

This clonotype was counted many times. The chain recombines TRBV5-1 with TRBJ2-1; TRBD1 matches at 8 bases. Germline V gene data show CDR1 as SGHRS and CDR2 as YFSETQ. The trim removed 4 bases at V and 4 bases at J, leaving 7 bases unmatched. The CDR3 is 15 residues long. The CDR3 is CASSVPGGGYNEQFF. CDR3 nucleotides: TGCGCCAGCAGCGTCCCAGGGGGCGGGTACAATGAGCAGTTCTTC.

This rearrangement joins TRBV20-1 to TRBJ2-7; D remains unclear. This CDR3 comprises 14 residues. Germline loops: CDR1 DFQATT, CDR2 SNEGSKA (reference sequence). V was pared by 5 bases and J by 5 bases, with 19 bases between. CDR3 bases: TGCAGTGCTGCAACCCACCCAGTACGGGACGAGCAGTACTTC. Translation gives CSAATHPVRDEQYF.

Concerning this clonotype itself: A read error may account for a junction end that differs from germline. For the CDR3, the DNA is TGCGCCAGCAGCCCTCCGGGACAGGGTAATCCCGAGCAGTACTTC. This encodes CASSPPGQGNPEQYF. This chain joins TRBV7-9 and TRBJ2-7, with 9 bases matching TRBD1. In germline, CDR1 is SEHNR, CDR2 FQNEAQ (reference sequence). The CDR3 is made up of 15 amino acids.

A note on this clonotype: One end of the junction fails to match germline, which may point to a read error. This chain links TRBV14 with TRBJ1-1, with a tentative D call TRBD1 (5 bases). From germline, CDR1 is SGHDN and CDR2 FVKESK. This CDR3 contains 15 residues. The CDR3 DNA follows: TGTGCCAGCAGCCAGGGTCTGTGGGGGGGTACTGAAGCTCTCTTT. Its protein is CASSQGLWGGTEALF.

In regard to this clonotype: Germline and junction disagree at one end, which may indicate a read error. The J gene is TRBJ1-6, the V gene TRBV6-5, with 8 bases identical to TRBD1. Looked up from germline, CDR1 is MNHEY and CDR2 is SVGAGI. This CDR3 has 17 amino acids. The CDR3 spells CASSRRDRSSYDSPLHF. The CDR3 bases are TGTGCCAGCAGTAGACGGGACAGGAGCTCCTATGATTCACCCCTCCACTTT.

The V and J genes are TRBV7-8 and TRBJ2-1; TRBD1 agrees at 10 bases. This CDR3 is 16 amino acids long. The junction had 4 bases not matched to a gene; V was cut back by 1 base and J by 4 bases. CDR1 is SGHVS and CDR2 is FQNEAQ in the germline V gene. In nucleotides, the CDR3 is TGTGCCAGCAGCTTAGATGGGACAGGGGCGTACAATGAGCAGTTCTTC. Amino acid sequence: CASSLDGTGAYNEQFF.

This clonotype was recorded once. The CDR3: CASSLGGQRDVSYNEQFF. The CDR3 DNA reads TGTGCCAGCAGCTTAGGAGGGCAGCGGGACGTCTCCTACAATGAGCAGTTCTTC. The chain uses TRBV7-6 and TRBJ2-1; 7 positions agree with TRBD2. Germline CDR1 is SGHVS and CDR2 is FNYEAQ. The CDR3 is made up of 18 amino acids. The V segment lost 1 base and the J segment 0 bases; nucleotides outside the gene matches: 9.

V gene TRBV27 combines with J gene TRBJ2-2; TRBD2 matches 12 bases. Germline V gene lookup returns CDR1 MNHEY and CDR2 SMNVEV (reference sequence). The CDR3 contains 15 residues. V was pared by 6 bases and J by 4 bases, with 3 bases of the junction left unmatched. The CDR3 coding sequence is TGTGCCAGCAGCAAGGGACTAGCGGGCACCGGGGAGCTGTTTTTT. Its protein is CASSKGLAGTGELFF.